This TCR beta chain stems from a study of T-cell memory formation after mild COVID-19. Turning to the study itself: Each donor largely had its own TCR clusters. Regarding the study as a whole: Contracting clones from day 15 to 85 had balanced CD4/CD8; later expanders favoured CD4+. Memory from before infection featured some responding clones, which suggests cross-reactive memory joined.

5'RACE primed from the constant segment yielded TCR alpha and TCR beta cDNA libraries bearing sample barcodes and UMIs. TCRdb re-derived calls from the 5' RACE reads in MiXCR, one entry per CDR3 protein. Of roughly 130,000 distinct CDR3 sequences detected, approximately 5.9% appear once; the ten largest clones hold roughly 2%. This clonotype was detected a few times. Its matching antigen is unknown. Per the germline V gene, CDR1 is SGHTA and CDR2 is FQGNSA. The CDR3 sequence is 12 residues long. Trimming cost V 5 bases and J 4 bases, with 7 bases left between them. The rearrangement joins TRBV7-2 to TRBJ2-3, with D possibly TRBD1 on 5 matching bases. Specimen: PBMCs or a T cell subset sorted from them (not recorded which). The receptor was derived from an adult woman who had mild COVID-19 (a few samples of this study predate the infection). Cell type and time point are not known. Here the CDR3 reads CASSPRADTQYF. The CDR3 coding sequence is TGTGCCAGCAGCCCCAGGGCAGATACGCAGTATTTT. Together with reference TRBV7-2 and TRBJ2-3, the CDR3 gives the full variable domain: GAGVSQSPSNKVTEKGKDVELRCDPISGHTALYWYRQSLGQGLEFLIYFQGNSAPDKSGLPSDRFSAERTGGSVSTLTIQRTQQEDSAVYLCASSPRADTQYFGPGTRLTVL.